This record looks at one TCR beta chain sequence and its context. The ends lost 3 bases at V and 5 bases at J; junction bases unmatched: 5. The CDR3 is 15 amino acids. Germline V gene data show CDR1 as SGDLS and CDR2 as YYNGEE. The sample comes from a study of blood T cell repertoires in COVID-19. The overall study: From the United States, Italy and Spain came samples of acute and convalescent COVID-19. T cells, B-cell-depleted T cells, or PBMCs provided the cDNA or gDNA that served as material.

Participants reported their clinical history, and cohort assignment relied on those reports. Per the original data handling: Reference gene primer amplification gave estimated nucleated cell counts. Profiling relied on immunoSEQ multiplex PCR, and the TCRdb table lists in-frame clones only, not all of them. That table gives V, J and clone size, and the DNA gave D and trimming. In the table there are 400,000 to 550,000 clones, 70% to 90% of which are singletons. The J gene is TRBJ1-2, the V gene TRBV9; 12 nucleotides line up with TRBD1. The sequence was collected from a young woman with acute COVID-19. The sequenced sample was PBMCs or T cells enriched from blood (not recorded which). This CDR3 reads CASSAGQGAGYGYTF. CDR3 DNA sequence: TGTGCCAGCAGCGCGGGACAGGGGGCTGGTTATGGCTACACCTTC.